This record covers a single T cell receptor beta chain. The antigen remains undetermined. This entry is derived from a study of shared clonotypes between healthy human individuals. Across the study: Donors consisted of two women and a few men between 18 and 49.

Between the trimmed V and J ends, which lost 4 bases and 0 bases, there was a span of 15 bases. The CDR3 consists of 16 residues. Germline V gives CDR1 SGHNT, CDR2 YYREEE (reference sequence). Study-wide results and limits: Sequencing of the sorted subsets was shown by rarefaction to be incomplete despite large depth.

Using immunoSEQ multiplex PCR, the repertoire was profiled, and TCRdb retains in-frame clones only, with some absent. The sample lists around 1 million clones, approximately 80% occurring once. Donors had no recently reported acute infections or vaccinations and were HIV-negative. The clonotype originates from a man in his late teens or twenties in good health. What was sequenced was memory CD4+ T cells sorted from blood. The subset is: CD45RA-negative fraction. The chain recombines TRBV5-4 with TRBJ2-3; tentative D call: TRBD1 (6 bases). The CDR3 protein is CASSIDRTISTDTQYF. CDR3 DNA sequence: TGTGCCAGCAGCATCGACAGGACCATTAGCACAGATACGCAGTATTTT.